Shown below are 27 T cell receptor beta chains from a single sample sequenced in a study of CD4 and CD8 cells across lung adenocarcinoma regions. MiXCR, run by TCRdb on the PCR reads, gives a single entry per CDR3 protein. The sample has around 20,000 distinct CDR3 sequences, around 46% seen once. Sequencing was performed on CD8+ T cells from the margin of a lung tumor. These receptors were obtained from a male donor with lung adenocarcinoma. The CD4 and CD8 labels of this study may be unreliable.

This rearrangement joins TRBV12-3 or TRBV12-4 to TRBJ2-1; D unclear. Gene TRBJ2-7 matches the end of the DNA better, so the J call may be wrong. The CDR3 loop spans 13 amino acids. CDR3 sequence: CASSLASVYEQYF. CDR3 in DNA: TGTGCCAGCAGTTTGGCGAGCGTCTACGAGCAGTACTTC.

Ten or more counts support this clonotype. J is TRBJ2-5 and V is TRBV7-2, with unresolved D. V was cut by 1 base and J by 5 bases, with 8 bases left in between. The CDR3 length is 13 residues. Per germline, CDR1 SGHTA and CDR2 FQGNSA. As DNA, the CDR3 is TGTGCCAGCAGCTTAGTCCTGCAGGAGACCCAGTACTTC. Its protein is CASSLVLQETQYF.

The rearrangement uses TRBV3-1 and TRBJ2-5; no clear D gene. This CDR3 contains 14 residues. Germline assignment: CDR1 LGHDT and CDR2 YNNKEL (reference sequence). V was pared by 3 bases and J by 1 base, with 9 bases between. CDR3: CASSHSETQETQYF. The CDR3 nucleotides are TGTGCCAGCAGCCACTCGGAGACCCAAGAGACCCAGTACTTC.

In the case of this clonotype: With a much larger clone just one base away, this may be a read error. The chain carries TRBV6-1 and TRBJ2-1, with D possibly TRBD1 on 6 matching bases. This CDR3 has 14 amino acids. CDR1 is MNHNS, CDR2 SASEGT, per germline. V was shortened by 5 bases and J by 10 bases, with 18 bases between the two germline ends. CDR3 sequence reads: CASSKRGSSYEQFF. For the CDR3, the DNA is TGTGCCAGCAGTAAAAGGGGGTCCTCCTACGAGCAGTTCTTC.

The chain couples TRBV6-1 to TRBJ2-1; 11 nucleotides match TRBD2. With V trimmed by 4 bases and J by 6 bases, 8 bases remained unmatched. CDR1 and CDR2 from the germline V gene are MNHNS and SASEGT. This CDR3 comprises 16 residues. The CDR3 sequence is CASSATSGSGGNEQFF. Written as DNA, the CDR3 is TGTGCCAGCAGTGCCACTAGCGGGAGTGGGGGCAATGAGCAGTTCTTC.

The J gene is TRBJ2-1, the V gene TRBV7-9; 15 bases agree with TRBD2. J gave up 7 bases and V 9 bases, and 4 bases lay outside the gene matches. The length of the CDR3 is 14 residues. In germline, CDR1 is SEHNR, CDR2 FQNEAQ (reference sequence). The CDR3 spells CASGLAGGVNEQFF. Here the CDR3 DNA reads TGTGCCAGTGGACTAGCGGGAGGGGTTAATGAGCAGTTCTTC.

The sample holds a few counts of this clonotype. This sequence joins TRBV6-5 and TRBJ2-2; D unclear. The CDR3 length is 14 residues. CDR1 is MNHEY and CDR2 is SVGAGI in the germline V gene. Trimming pared 2 bases from V and 7 bases from J, leaving 11 bases between. The CDR3 coding sequence is TGTGCCAGCAGTTACACGACTGGCCGCGGGGAGCTGTTTTTT. This sequence encodes CASSYTTGRGELFF.

On this clonotype itself: A junction end diverges from the germline sequence, so it may reflect a read error. This rearrangement joins TRBV28 to TRBJ2-3; 7 bases align to TRBD1. This CDR3 spans 16 amino acids. The germline V gene encodes CDR1 MDHEN and CDR2 SYDVKM. The CDR3 DNA reads TGTGCCAGCAGGGGTGAGCGGACAGGCGACCAAGATACGCAGTATTTC. Translating gives CASRGERTGDQDTQYF. Full variable domain (remainder filled in from reference TRBV28 and TRBJ2-3): DVKVTQSSRYLVKRTGEKVFLECVQDMDHENMFWYRQDPGLGLRLIYFSYDVKMKEKGDIPEGYSVSREKKERFSLILESASTNQTSMYLCASRGERTGDQDTQYFGPGTRLTVL.

Relative to its sample, this clonotype is medium-sized. The chain couples TRBV6-5 to TRBJ2-1, with D possibly matching TRBD1 (5 bases). The end of the DNA fits TRBJ2-4 better, so the J call may be wrong. CDR1 and CDR2 (germline): MNHEY, SVGAGI. CDR3 length: 15 amino acids. CDR3 amino acids: CASSYSIFPTGLQYF. The CDR3 bases are TGTGCCAGCAGTTACTCCATTTTCCCAACAGGCCTTCAGTACTTC.

In its sample, this clonotype was seen many times. The J gene is TRBJ2-7, the V gene TRBV10-2; 7 bases fit TRBD1. The CDR3 covers 16 residues. Germline CDR1 WSHSY, CDR2 SAAADI. J gave up 2 bases and V 2 bases, and 9 bases lay outside the gene matches. CDR3 amino acids: CASSETGQALTYEQYF. The DNA for the CDR3 is TGCGCCAGCAGTGAGACCGGACAGGCCCTAACCTACGAGCAGTACTTC.

V is TRBV6-1 and J is TRBJ2-4; D perhaps matches TRBD2 (6 bases). V lost 0 bases to trimming and J lost 13 bases, with 22 bases between them. CDR3 length: 16 amino acids. Germline V CDR1 and CDR2: MNHNS, SASEGT. CDR3 region: CASSEAGTGAGDTQYF. CDR3 DNA sequence: TGTGCCAGCAGTGAAGCGGGGACGGGAGCCGGGGATACGCAGTACTTC.

V and J are TRBV6-1 and TRBJ2-2; D is possibly TRBD1 (5 bases). Germline V gene data show CDR1 as MNHNS and CDR2 as SASEGT. There are 14 residues in the CDR3. Trimming stripped 7 bases from V and 0 bases from J, with 9 bases between. The CDR3 DNA is TGTGCCAGCAAAGGGGCCCCGAACACCGGGGAGCTGTTTTTT. Amino acids: CASKGAPNTGELFF.

This clonotype is medium-sized in the sample. The genes are TRBV6-1 and TRBJ2-3; a weak D match, TRBD1 (6 bases). Germline assignment: CDR1 MNHNS and CDR2 SASEGT. The CDR3 extends over 11 amino acids. V was pared by 1 base and J by 11 bases, with 7 bases between. The CDR3 spells CASSEVGGQYF. The CDR3 nucleotides read TGTGCCAGCAGTGAAGTAGGGGGGCAGTATTTT.

The J gene is TRBJ1-1, the V gene TRBV15; D is uncertain. CDR1 and CDR2 (germline): LNHNV, YYDKDF (reference sequence). Trimming took off 5 bases at V and 1 base at J, with 8 bases between the two ends. This CDR3 is 13 amino acids long. The CDR3 DNA is TGTGCCACCAGCTCCCGGACGAACACTGAAGCTTTCTTT. Translated, it gives CATSSRTNTEAFF.

The chain carries TRBV7-2 and TRBJ2-7, with a weak D call TRBD2 (6 bases). The end of the DNA is better explained by TRBJ2-3, so the J call may be wrong. There are 14 residues in the CDR3. Germline V gene sequence: CDR1 SGHTA, CDR2 FQGNSA. The CDR3 reads CASSGGGSTDTQYF. The CDR3 DNA reads TGTGCCAGCAGCGGAGGAGGGAGCACAGATACGCAGTATTTT.

The J gene is TRBJ2-3, the V gene TRBV6-1; 7 bases line up with TRBD2. Germline values: CDR1 MNHNS, CDR2 SASEGT. CDR3 length: 16 residues. The CDR3 sequence is CASREAGPGVKDTQYF. The DNA of the CDR3 is TGTGCGAGCCGTGAAGCGGGGCCGGGAGTTAAGGATACGCAGTATTTT.

V usage is TRBV10-2 and J usage is TRBJ1-5, with D maybe TRBD1 (5 bases). Germline CDR1 reads WSHSY; CDR2 reads SAAADI. Trimming shortened V by 10 bases and J by 3 bases, and 10 bases separated the two germline ends. The CDR3 runs 12 residues. CDR3 residues: CATKDINQPQHF. The CDR3 coding sequence is TGCGCCACTAAGGACATCAATCAGCCCCAGCATTTT.

This clonotype was recorded many times. V is TRBV6-1 and J is TRBJ2-7; D unclear. CDR1 is MNHNS and CDR2 is SASEGT in the germline V gene. V lost 3 bases, J lost 2 bases, and 11 bases lay in between. The CDR3 extends over 14 amino acids. The CDR3 DNA is TGTGCCAGCAGTGAGGGTACCCGTGCCTACGAGCAGTACTTC. It specifies CASSEGTRAYEQYF.

The rearrangement links TRBV6-1 to TRBJ1-2, with TRBD1 as a possible D gene (6 bases). The germline V and J ends were trimmed by 1 base and 7 bases, with 13 bases remaining between them. The CDR3 runs to 14 residues. Germline V gene lookup returns CDR1 MNHNS and CDR2 SASEGT. In DNA form, the CDR3 reads TGTGCCAGCAGTGAAGTCCGGGGGCAAGCTGGCTACACCTTC. It is translated as CASSEVRGQAGYTF.

The V and J genes are TRBV12-3 or TRBV12-4 and TRBJ2-5; 10 bases line up with TRBD2. The CDR3 contains 18 residues. J gave up 0 bases and V 3 bases, and 10 bases lay outside the gene matches. CDR3 protein: CASSLGASGGLDQETQYF. DNA of the CDR3: TGTGCCAGCAGTTTGGGGGCTAGCGGGGGCTTAGACCAAGAGACCCAGTACTTC.

V and J are TRBV6-1 and TRBJ2-3; TRBD2 matches at 7 bases. The better agreement between TRBJ2-5 and the DNA end casts doubt on the J call. There are 16 residues in the CDR3. Per germline, CDR1 MNHNS and CDR2 SASEGT. CDR3 amino acids: CASGEAGSGDGDTQYF. CDR3 DNA sequence: TGTGCCAGCGGGGAAGCCGGGAGCGGGGACGGGGATACCCAGTACTTC.

V is TRBV6-1 and J is TRBJ2-1; 7 positions agree with TRBD2. The end of the DNA aligns better with TRBJ2-5, so the J call may be wrong. CDR1 and CDR2 (germline): MNHNS, SASEGT. The CDR3 runs to 16 residues. For the CDR3, the DNA is TGTGCCAGCAGGGAGGCCGGGAGCGGGGTTGGGGATACCCAGTACTTC. Protein product: CASREAGSGVGDTQYF.

By its share, this clonotype is medium-sized. The chain uses TRBV6-5 and TRBJ2-4, with D unclear. The CDR3 loop spans 14 amino acids. With 0 bases removed from V and 7 bases from J, the gap between germline ends came to 10 bases. From germline, CDR1 is MNHEY and CDR2 SVGAGI. This CDR3 reads CASSYSNKRNIQYF. The CDR3 coding sequence is TGTGCCAGCAGTTACTCGAACAAGAGGAACATTCAGTACTTC.

Judged by abundance, this clonotype is medium-sized. The chain joins TRBV6-1 to TRBJ2-1; 9 bases are a match to TRBD2. The V and J ends lost 6 bases and 2 bases, in that order; junction bases with no gene match: 2. Germline CDR1 is MNHNS and CDR2 is SASEGT. CDR3 size: 14 residues. CDR3 in DNA: TGTGCCAGCAGCAAGCGGGAGGCCTACAATGAGCAGTTCTTC. Translation: CASSKREAYNEQFF.

The chain joins TRBV7-2 to TRBJ2-3; D unclear. V was clipped by 5 bases and J by 2 bases, with 11 bases between them. Germline lookup yields CDR1 SGHTA and CDR2 FQGNSA. This CDR3 has 14 amino acids. CDR3 loop: CASSAMKLTDTQYF. As DNA, the CDR3 is TGTGCCAGCAGCGCCATGAAGCTCACAGATACGCAGTATTTT.

This chain links TRBV7-2 with TRBJ2-7; TRBD2 matches 9 bases. Germline CDR1 reads SGHTA; CDR2 reads FQGNSA. Germline trimming cut 2 bases from V and 2 bases from J; bases unmatched to any gene: 4. This CDR3 has 15 residues. The CDR3 loop is CASSLRLAVTYEQYF. The CDR3 DNA reads TGTGCCAGCAGCTTAAGACTAGCGGTCACCTACGAGCAGTACTTC.

The rearrangement links TRBV30 to TRBJ2-5; 9 nucleotides line up with TRBD1. V lost 4 bases and J lost 5; bases outside the gene matches: 11. The CDR3 extends over 15 amino acids. Germline V gene data show CDR1 as GTSNPN and CDR2 as SVGIG (reference sequence). The CDR3 DNA reads as TGTGCCTGGAATCCGGGACAGGGCCCCCAGGAGACCCAGTACTTC. The encoded protein is CAWNPGQGPQETQYF. The complete variable domain, with remaining parts taken from reference TRBV30 and TRBJ2-5, reads SQTIHQWPATLVQPVGSPLSLECTVEGTSNPNLYWYRQAAGRGLQLLFYSVGIGQISSEVPQNLSASRPQDRQFILSSKKLLLSDSGFYLCAWNPGQGPQETQYFGPGTRLLVL.